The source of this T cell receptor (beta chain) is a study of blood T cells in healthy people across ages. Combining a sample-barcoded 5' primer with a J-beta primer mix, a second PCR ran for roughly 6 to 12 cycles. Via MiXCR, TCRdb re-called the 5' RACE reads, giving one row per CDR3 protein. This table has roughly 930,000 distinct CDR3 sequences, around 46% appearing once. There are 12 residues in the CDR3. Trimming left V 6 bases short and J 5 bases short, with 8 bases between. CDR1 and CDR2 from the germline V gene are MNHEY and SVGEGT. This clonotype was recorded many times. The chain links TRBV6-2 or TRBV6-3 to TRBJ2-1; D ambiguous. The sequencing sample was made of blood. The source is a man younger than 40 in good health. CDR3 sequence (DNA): TGTGCCAGCAGCTACCGGGACAATGAGCAGTTCTTC. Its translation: CASSYRDNEQFF.